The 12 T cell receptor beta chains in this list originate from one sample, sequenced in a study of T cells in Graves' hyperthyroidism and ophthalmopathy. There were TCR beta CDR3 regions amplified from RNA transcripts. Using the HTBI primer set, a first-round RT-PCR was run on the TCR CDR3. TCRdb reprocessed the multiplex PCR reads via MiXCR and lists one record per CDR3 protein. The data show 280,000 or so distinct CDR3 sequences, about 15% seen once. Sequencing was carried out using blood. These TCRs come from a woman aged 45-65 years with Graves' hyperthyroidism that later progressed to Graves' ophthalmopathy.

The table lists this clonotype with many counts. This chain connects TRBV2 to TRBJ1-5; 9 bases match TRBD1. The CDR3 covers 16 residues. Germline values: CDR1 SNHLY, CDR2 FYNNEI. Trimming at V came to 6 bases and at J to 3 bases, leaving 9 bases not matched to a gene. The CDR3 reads CASRPGQGSLNQPQHF. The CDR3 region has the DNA TGTGCCAGCAGACCGGGACAGGGCTCCCTCAATCAGCCCCAGCATTTT.

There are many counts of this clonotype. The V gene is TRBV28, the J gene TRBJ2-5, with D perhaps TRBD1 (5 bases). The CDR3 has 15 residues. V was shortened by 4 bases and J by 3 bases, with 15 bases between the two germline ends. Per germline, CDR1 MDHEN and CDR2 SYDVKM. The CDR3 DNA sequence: TGTGCCAGCAGTTCTCAGGGTGCCGTCGAAGAGACCCAGTACTTC. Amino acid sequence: CASSSQGAVEETQYF.

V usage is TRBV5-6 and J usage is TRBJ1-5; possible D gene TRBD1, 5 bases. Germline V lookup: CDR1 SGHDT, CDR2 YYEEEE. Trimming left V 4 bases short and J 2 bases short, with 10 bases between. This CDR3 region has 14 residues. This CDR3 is CASSRGRGNQPQHF. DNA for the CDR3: TGTGCCAGCAGCCGGGGCAGGGGCAATCAGCCCCAGCATTTT.

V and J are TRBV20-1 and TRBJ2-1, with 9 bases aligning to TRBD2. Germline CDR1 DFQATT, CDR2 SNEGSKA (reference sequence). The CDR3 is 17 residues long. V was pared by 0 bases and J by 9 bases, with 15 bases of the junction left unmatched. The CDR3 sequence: CSARDNRGGRAFGEQFF. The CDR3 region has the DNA TGCAGTGCTAGAGATAACCGTGGCGGGAGGGCCTTTGGTGAGCAGTTCTTC.

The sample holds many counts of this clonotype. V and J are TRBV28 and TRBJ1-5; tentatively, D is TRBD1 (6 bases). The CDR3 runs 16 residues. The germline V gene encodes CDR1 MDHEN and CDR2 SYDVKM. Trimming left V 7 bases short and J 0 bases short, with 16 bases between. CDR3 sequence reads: CASTLRGTDSNQPQHF. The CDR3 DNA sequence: TGTGCCAGCACCCTTAGGGGGACTGATAGCAATCAGCCCCAGCATTTT. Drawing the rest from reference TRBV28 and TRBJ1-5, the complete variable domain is DVKVTQSSRYLVKRTGEKVFLECVQDMDHENMFWYRQDPGLGLRLIYFSYDVKMKEKGDIPEGYSVSREKKERFSLILESASTNQTSMYLCASTLRGTDSNQPQHFGDGTRLSIL.

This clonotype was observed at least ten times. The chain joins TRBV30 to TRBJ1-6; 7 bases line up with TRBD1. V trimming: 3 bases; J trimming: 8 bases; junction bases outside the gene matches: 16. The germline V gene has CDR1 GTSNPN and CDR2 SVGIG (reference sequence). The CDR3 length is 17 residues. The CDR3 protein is CAWSRPTGSLGDSPLHF. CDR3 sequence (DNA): TGTGCCTGGAGCCGACCGACAGGGTCGCTAGGGGATTCACCCCTCCACTTT.

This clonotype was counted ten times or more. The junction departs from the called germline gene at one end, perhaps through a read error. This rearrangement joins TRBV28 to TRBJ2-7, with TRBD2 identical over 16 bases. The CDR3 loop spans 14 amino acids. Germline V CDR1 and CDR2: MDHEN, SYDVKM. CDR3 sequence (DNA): TGTGCCAGCAGTCCTGGGACTAGCGGGAGGGCCGGGAACTTC. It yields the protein CASSPGTSGRAGNF. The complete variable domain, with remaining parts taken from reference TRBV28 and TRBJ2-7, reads DVKVTQSSRYLVKRTGEKVFLECVQDMDHENMFWYRQDPGLGLRLIYFSYDVKMKEKGDIPEGYSVSREKKERFSLILESASTNQTSMYLCASSPGTSGRAGNFGPGTRLTVT.

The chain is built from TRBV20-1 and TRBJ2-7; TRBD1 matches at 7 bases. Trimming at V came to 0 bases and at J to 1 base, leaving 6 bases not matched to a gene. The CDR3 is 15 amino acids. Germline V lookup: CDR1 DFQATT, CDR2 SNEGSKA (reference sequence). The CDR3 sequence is CSARDYGTASYEQYF. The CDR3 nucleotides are TGCAGTGCTAGAGACTATGGGACAGCGTCCTACGAGCAGTACTTC.

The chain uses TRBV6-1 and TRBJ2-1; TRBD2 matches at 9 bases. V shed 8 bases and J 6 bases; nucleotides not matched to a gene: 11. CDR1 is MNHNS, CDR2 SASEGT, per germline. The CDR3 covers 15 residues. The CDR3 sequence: CASSEGLAGSNEQFF. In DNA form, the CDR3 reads TGTGCCAGCTCCGAGGGACTAGCAGGGTCCAATGAGCAGTTCTTC.

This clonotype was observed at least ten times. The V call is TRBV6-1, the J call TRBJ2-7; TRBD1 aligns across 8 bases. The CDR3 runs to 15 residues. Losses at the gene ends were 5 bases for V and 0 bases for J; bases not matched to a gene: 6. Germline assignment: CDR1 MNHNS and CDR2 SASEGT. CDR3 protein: CASSLDRGASYEQYF. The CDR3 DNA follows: TGTGCCAGCAGTCTAGACAGGGGTGCCTCCTACGAGCAGTACTTC.

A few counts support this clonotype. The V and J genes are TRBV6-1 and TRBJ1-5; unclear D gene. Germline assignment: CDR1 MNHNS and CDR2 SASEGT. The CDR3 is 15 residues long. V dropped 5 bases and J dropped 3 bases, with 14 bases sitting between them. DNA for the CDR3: TGTGCCAGCAGTTCTCACCAATCTCCCAATCAGCCCCAGCATTTT. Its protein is CASSSHQSPNQPQHF.

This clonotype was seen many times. CDR3 in amino acids: CSARVFDRVTEAFF. The CDR3 bases are TGCAGTGCTAGAGTCTTTGACAGGGTCACTGAAGCTTTCTTT. The V gene is TRBV20-1, the J gene TRBJ1-1, with TRBD1 matching 7 bases. Germline V gives CDR1 DFQATT, CDR2 SNEGSKA (reference sequence). This CDR3 spans 14 amino acids. V was pared by 1 base and J by 4 bases, with 6 bases of the junction left unmatched.